Listed below are T cell receptor beta chains from one sample, sequenced in a study of CXCR3-negative and CXCR3-positive naive CD8 T cells. Reanalyzing the 5' RACE reads, TCRdb keeps one entry per CDR3 protein, without DNA. Recorded for this sample: about 110,000 distinct CDR3 sequences. The sequencing input was naive CXCR3+ CD8+ T cells from blood. These receptors all come from a human donor in good health. Some clones in this sample may be carry-over from other donors' samples. The CDR3 runs from the conserved cysteine through the conserved F or W.

CDR3 protein | J gene | V gene
CATQTGSGANVLTF | TRBJ2-6 | TRBV10-3
CASSLSRNEQFF | TRBJ2-1 | TRBV13
CASSYLPWDRGQTEAFF | TRBJ1-1 | TRBV6-2/TRBV6-3
CATSDFAGGNEQFF | TRBJ2-1 | TRBV24-1
CASTLGGGPPDTQYF | TRBJ2-3 | TRBV27
CASNGQGIGELFF | TRBJ2-2 | TRBV6-5
CAISEGLTNEKLFF | TRBJ1-4 | TRBV10-3
CASIFLTDTNYGYTF | TRBJ1-2 | TRBV12-3/TRBV12-4
CATSGSGRGETQYF | TRBJ2-5 | TRBV15
CASSWETSGRGFEQYF | TRBJ2-7 | TRBV5-1
CASSQVTEPSGNTIYF | TRBJ1-3 | TRBV14
CASSKDCTGGNTEAFF | TRBJ1-1 | TRBV21-1
CASSFDRGGNTGELFF | TRBJ2-2 | TRBV7-9
CASSLARGNTEAFF | TRBJ1-1 | TRBV7-9
CASSATDNEQFF | TRBJ2-1 | TRBV5-4
CASSLETASSYEQYF | TRBJ2-7 | TRBV7-9
CASGTQGAVNQPQHF | TRBJ1-5 | TRBV28
CASRTGQGLANEKLFF | TRBJ1-4 | TRBV7-8
CASSLGGTGSYEQYF | TRBJ2-7 | TRBV11-2
CASSQTSSGGAHEQYF | TRBJ2-7 | TRBV4-2
CASSLSGKAQFF | TRBJ2-1 | TRBV27
CSVEEPGGELFF | TRBJ2-2 | TRBV29-1
CASSLISPGELFF | TRBJ2-2 | TRBV28
CASSLVGGNEELFF | TRBJ1-4 | TRBV28
CASSLLGTTYNEQFF | TRBJ2-1 | TRBV7-2
CASSFDKSEQYF | TRBJ2-7 | TRBV7-9
CASRDPRQPQPQHF | TRBJ1-5 | TRBV2
CSVGGVWEQYF | TRBJ2-7 | TRBV29-1
CSVPQGAGAFF | TRBJ1-1 | TRBV29-1
CASRQGLDFDNEQFF | TRBJ2-1 | TRBV6-5
CASGRPLYNEQFF | TRBJ2-1 | TRBV7-2
CASSSDRRITGELFF | TRBJ2-2 | TRBV11-3
CATSPNLDYYTGELFF | TRBJ2-2 | TRBV15
CSARAEVAGNGQFF | TRBJ2-1 | TRBV20-1
CASSAAGLTYNEQFF | TRBJ2-1 | TRBV9
CASSIPGRGQETQYF | TRBJ2-5 | TRBV3-1
CASSIGGRDRVMDEQYF | TRBJ2-7 | TRBV19
CASSLVVEAGGPDEQFF | TRBJ2-1 | TRBV7-6
CSVENRGENTGELFF | TRBJ2-2 | TRBV29-1
CSVRDSPEQYF | TRBJ2-7 | TRBV29-1
CASSEVQGGTEAFF | TRBJ1-1 | TRBV27
CSVEGRGRKNKNIQYF | TRBJ2-4 | TRBV29-1
CSVEVSGTTTNEKLFF | TRBJ1-4 | TRBV29-1
CASSLGSLETQYF | TRBJ2-5 | TRBV7-9
CASSQHPLAGNTGELFF | TRBJ2-2 | TRBV5-5